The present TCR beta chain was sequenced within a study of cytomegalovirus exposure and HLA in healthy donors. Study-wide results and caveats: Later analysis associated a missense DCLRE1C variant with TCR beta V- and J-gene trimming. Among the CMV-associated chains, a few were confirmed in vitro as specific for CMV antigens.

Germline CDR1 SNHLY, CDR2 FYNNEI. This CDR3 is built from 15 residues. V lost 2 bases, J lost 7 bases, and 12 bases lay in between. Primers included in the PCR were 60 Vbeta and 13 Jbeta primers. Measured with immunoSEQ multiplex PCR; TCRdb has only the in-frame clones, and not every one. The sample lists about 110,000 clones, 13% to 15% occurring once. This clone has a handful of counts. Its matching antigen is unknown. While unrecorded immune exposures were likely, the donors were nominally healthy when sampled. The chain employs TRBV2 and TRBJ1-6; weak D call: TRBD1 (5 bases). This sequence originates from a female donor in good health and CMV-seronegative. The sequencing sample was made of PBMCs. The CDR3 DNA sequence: TGTGCCAGCAGTGAAATAGTGACAGAGAATTCACCCCTCCACTTT. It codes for CASSEIVTENSPLHF.